This TCR beta chain was captured in a study of T cells in Graves' hyperthyroidism and ophthalmopathy (dated by TCRdb to between 2017 and 2020). At the level of the whole study: TCR V-J signatures able to tell the groups apart were searched for in a discovery cohort of approximately 95 patients, of whom roughly 42 had Graves' ophthalmopathy and roughly 59 had stable Graves' hyperthyroidism. Once sampling was done, hyperthyroidism patients were given methimazole at a starting dose of 30 mg daily, whereas ophthalmopathy patients were given high-dose intravenous methylprednisolone. TCR Vbeta CDR3 sequencing of some 140 peripheral blood samples (over 40 ophthalmopathy, around 80 hyperthyroidism and roughly 17 progressor patients) is reported in the paper. Prospective prediction of ophthalmopathy was tested in an independent validation cohort of about 19 hyperthyroidism patients and 17 patients who later progressed to ophthalmopathy. For training and testing, the approximately 92 patients in the discovery cohort were randomly divided in a 7:3 ratio. Thyroid tissue and blood T-cell repertoires from six Graves' hyperthyroidism patients were also compared in the study. General study outcomes and caveats: In validation, the model predicted progression to ophthalmopathy with 55% to 71% sensitivity and 72% to 85% specificity, a median of approximately 6.7 months before onset. Most expanded thyroid clonotypes (frequency above 0.001) were also detected in blood, a finding suggesting that blood repertoires may reflect thyroid immune responses. A model built on a 13 V-J signature distinguished ophthalmopathy from stable hyperthyroidism, reaching around 90% sensitivity and about 81% specificity in cross-validation and 80%/75% in testing. No statistical method was used to set the sample size in advance, and investigators knew the group allocation.

TCR beta CDR3 regions were amplified from RNA transcripts. The first round of RT-PCR for the TCR CDR3 was performed with the HTBI primer set and the Qiagen OneStep RT-PCR kit. A second multiplex PCR round built the libraries, followed by size selection and purification. The libraries were sequenced on an Illumina HiSeq2000 using paired-end 100 bp reads. As for how the authors treated the data: Raw data were processed with SOAPnuke, discarding reads with adapters, uncalled bases, mean Phred below 15, or no exact constant-primer or identifier match. COPE v1.2.5 was used to merge high-quality paired reads, and clonotypes were defined as unique nucleotide sequences. MiTCR v1.1 was used to align clonotypes to the IMGT TRBV, TRBD and TRBJ reference segments. The analysis included only V-J combinations with a frequency above 0.0001, which together covered more than 98% of the repertoires. A TCS score was defined as the ratio between F50 (clonal expansion) and ExV (chaos), using BLOSUM62-based TCRdist between CDR3 peptides within each V-J. Welch's t-statistics and random forest reduced roughly 500 V-J features to 13, which were used in a naive Bayes classifier (R e1071). Thyroid-blood repertoire similarity was quantified with the Morisita-Horn index. TCRdb trimmed the raw reads at Q25, called clones with MiXCR and kept productive beta chains. Rows matching on CDR3 protein sequence are summarized as one entry with the most common DNA and genes. The V and J calls come from TCRdb's annotation, not from the publication. This sample lists fewer than 750,000 distinct CDR3 sequences; roughly 50% were detected once. The ten largest clones add up to around 7.7% of the sample.

This clonotype was counted at least ten times. No cognate antigen has been identified for it. There are no base qualities to consult, and no much larger clone falls within one base. The CDR3, from cysteine to phenylalanine, totals 16 residues. CDR3 DNA only is kept here, 48 bases in frame from base 1. For this chain, trimming is 6 bases at the V end and 0 bases at the J end, and the number of junction bases without a gene match is 7. CDR1 SGHTA and CDR2 FQGNSA are derived from the germline V gene. Stable Graves' hyperthyroidism was defined as the absence of progression to ophthalmopathy over 18 months of follow-up. Hyperthyroidism patients were newly diagnosed, with disease duration under 2 months, and aged 18 to 65 years. Any patient with an uncontrolled infection, another autoimmune disease, pregnancy or lactation was excluded. Diagnoses were based on clinical symptoms, serum thyroxine and TRAb, thyroid ultrasound and orbital computed tomography. Total RNA was extracted using Trizol reagent, and RNA quality was assessed on an Agilent 2100 Bioanalyzer.

The rearrangement combines TRBV7-2 with TRBJ2-2, and 7 junction bases match TRBD1. The clonotype comes from a woman aged 18 to 35 with Graves' hyperthyroidism. The sequenced sample consisted of peripheral blood or thyroid tissue (not recorded which). The CDR3 region: CASSSGTAANTGELFF. The nucleotide sequence is TGTGCCAGCAGTTCCGGGACAGCAGCGAACACCGGGGAGCTGTTTTTT.